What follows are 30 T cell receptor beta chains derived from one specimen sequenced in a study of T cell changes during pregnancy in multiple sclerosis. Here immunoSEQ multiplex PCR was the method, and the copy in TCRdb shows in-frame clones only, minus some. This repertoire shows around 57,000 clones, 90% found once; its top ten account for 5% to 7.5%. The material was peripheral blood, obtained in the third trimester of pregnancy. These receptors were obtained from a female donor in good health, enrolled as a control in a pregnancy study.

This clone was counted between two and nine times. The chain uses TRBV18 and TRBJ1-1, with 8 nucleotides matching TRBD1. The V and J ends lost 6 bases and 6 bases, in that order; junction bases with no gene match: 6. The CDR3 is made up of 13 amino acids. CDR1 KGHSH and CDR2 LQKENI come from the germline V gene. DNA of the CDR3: TGTGCCAGCTCCAAGGACAGGGAGGCTGAAGCTTTCTTT. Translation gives CASSKDREAEAFF. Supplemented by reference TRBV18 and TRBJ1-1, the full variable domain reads NAGVMQNPRHLVRRRGQEARLRCSPMKGHSHVYWYRQLPEEGLKFMVYLQKENIIDESGMPKERFSAEFPKEGPSILRIQQVVRGDSAAYFCASSKDREAEAFFGQGTRLTVV.

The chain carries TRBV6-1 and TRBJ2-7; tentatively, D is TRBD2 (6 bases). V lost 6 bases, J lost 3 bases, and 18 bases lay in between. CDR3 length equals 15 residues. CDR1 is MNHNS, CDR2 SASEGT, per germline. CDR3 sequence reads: CASRAGSDSYYEQYF. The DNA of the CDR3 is TGTGCCAGCAGGGCGGGAAGCGATTCATACTACGAGCAGTACTTC.

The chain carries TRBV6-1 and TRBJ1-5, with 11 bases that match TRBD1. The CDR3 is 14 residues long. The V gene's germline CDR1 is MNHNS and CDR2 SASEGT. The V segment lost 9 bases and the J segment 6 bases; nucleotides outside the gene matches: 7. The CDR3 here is CASWTGGDGQPQHF. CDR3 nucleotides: TGTGCCAGTTGGACAGGGGGCGACGGTCAGCCCCAGCATTTT.

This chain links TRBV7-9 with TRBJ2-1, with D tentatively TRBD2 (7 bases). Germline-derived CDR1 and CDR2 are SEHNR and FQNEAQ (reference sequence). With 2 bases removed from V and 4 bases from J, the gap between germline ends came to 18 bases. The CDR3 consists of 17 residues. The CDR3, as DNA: TGTGCCAGCAGCTTATGGGGGGGGGCTAGCGGATACAATGAGCAGTTCTTC. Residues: CASSLWGGASGYNEQFF.

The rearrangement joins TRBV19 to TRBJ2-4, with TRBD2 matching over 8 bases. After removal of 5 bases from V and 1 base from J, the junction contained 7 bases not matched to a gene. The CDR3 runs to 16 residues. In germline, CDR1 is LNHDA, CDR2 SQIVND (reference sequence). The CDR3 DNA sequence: TGTGCCAGTAGTGCCCCGGGGGGGACGGCCAAAAACATTCAGTACTTC. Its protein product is CASSAPGGTAKNIQYF.

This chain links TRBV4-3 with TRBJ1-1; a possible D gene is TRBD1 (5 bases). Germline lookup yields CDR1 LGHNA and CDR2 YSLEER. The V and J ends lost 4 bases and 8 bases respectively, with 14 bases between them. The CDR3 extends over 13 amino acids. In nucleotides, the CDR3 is TGCGCCAGCAGCCGGGACCTCGGGGGGGAAGCTTTCTTT. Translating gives CASSRDLGGEAFF.

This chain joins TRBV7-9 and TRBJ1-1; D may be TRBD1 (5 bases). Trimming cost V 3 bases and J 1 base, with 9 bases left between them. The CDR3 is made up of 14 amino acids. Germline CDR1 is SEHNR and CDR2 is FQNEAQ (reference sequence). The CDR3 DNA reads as TGTGCCAGCAGCTTCCGGACACCGAACACTGAAGCTTTCTTT. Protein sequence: CASSFRTPNTEAFF.

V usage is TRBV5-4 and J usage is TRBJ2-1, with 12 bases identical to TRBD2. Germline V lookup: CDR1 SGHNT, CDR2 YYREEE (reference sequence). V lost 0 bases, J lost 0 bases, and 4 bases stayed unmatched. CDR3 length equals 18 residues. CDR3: CASSLGLAGADSYNEQFF. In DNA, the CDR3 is TGTGCCAGCAGCTTGGGACTAGCGGGGGCCGACTCCTACAATGAGCAGTTCTTC.

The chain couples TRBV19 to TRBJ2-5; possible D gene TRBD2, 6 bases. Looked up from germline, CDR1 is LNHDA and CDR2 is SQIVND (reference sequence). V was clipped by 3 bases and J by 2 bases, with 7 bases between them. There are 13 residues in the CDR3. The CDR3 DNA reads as TGTGCCAGTAGTATTGGGGGGCAAGAGACCCAGTACTTC. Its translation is CASSIGGQETQYF.

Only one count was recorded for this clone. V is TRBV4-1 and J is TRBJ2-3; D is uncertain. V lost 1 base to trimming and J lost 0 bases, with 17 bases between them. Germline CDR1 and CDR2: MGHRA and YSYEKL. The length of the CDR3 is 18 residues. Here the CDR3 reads CASSQVGPRGLSTDTQYF. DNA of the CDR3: TGCGCCAGCAGCCAAGTGGGTCCTCGCGGATTAAGCACAGATACGCAGTATTTT.

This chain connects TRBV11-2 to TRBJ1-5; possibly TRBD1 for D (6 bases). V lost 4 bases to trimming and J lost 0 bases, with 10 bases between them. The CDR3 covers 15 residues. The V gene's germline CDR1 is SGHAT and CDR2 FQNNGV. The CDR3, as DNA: TGTGCCAGCAGCTCCGGACAGTATAGCAATCAGCCCCAGCATTTT. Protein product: CASSSGQYSNQPQHF.

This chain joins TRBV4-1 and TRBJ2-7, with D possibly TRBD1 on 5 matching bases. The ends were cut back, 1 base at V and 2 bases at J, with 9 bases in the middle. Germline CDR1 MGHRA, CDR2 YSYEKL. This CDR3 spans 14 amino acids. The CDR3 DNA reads TGCGCCAGCAGCCAAGGGACATCCACCTACGAGCAGTACTTC. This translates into CASSQGTSTYEQYF.

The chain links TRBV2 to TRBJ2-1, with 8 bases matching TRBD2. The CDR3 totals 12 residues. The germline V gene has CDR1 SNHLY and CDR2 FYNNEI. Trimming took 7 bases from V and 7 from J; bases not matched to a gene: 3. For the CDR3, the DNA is TGTGCCAGCACCCGGGGGGGTAATGAGCAGTTCTTC. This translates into CASTRGGNEQFF.

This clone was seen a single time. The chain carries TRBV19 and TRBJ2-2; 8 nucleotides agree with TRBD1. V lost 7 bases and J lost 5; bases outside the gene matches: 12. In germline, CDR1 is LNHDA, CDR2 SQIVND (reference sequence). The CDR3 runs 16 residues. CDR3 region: CASKSADRVVTGELFF. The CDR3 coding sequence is TGTGCCAGTAAGAGTGCGGACAGGGTGGTAACCGGGGAGCTGTTTTTT.

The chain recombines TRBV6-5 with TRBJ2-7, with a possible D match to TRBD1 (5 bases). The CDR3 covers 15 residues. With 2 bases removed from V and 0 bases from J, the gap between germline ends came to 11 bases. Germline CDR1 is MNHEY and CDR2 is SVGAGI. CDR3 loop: CASSYDDSSSYEQYF. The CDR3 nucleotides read TGTGCCAGCAGTTACGATGACAGCAGCTCCTACGAGCAGTACTTC.

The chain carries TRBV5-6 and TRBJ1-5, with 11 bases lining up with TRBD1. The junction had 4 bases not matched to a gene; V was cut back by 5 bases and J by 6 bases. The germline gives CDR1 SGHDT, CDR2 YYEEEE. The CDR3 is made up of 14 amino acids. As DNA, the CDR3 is TGTGCCAGCAGTTTTGGGACAGGGGGTCAGCCCCAGCATTTT. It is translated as CASSFGTGGQPQHF.

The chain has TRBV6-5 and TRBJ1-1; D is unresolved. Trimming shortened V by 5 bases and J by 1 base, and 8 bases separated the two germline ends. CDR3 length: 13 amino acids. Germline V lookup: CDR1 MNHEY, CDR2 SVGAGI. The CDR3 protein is CASSKGGNTEAFF. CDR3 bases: TGTGCCAGCAGTAAAGGAGGGAACACTGAAGCTTTCTTT.

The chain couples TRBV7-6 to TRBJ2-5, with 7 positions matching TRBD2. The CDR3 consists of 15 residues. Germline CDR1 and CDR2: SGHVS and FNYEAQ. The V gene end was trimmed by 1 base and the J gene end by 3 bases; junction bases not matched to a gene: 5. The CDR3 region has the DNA TGTGCCAGCAGCTTAGGAGGGACTAATAAAGAGACCCAGTACTTC. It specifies CASSLGGTNKETQYF. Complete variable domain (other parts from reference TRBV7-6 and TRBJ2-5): GAGVSQSPRYKVTKRGQDVALRCDPISGHVSLYWYRQALGQGPEFLTYFNYEAQQDKSGLPNDRFSAERPEGSISTLTIQRTEQRDSAMYRCASSLGGTNKETQYFGPGTRLLVL.

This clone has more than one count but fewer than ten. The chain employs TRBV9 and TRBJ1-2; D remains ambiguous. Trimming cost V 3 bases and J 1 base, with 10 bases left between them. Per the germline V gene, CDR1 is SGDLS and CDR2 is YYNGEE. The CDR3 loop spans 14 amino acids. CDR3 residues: CASSGGSHNYGYTF. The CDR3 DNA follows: TGTGCCAGCAGCGGCGGTAGCCATAACTATGGCTACACCTTC. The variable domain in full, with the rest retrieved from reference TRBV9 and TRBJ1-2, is DSGVTQTPKHLITATGQRVTLRCSPRSGDLSVYWYQQSLDQGLQFLIQYYNGEERAKGNILERFSAQQFPDLHSELNLSSLELGDSALYFCASSGGSHNYGYTFGSGTRLTVV.

The CDR3 protein is CASSPRLAGTYEQYF. In DNA form, the CDR3 reads TGTGCCAGTAGTCCTCGTCTAGCGGGTACCTACGAGCAGTACTTC. This chain links TRBV19 with TRBJ2-7, with 8 bases matching TRBD2. Germline CDR1 LNHDA, CDR2 SQIVND (reference sequence). This CDR3 is 15 amino acids long. With V trimmed by 5 bases and J by 2 bases, 8 bases remained unmatched.

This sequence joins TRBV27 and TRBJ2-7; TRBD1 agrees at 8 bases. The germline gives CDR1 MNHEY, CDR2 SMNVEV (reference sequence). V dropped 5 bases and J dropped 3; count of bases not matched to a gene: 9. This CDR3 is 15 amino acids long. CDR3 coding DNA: TGTGCCAGCAGTCCGACAGGGGCCGCCCTCTACGAGCAGTACTTC. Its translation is CASSPTGAALYEQYF.

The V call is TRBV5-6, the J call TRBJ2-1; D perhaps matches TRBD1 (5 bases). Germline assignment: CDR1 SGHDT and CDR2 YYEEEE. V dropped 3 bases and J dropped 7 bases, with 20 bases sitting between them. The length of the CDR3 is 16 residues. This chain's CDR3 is CASSSRAVIQTNEQFF. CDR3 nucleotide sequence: TGTGCCAGCAGCTCCAGGGCCGTGATACAAACGAATGAGCAGTTCTTC.

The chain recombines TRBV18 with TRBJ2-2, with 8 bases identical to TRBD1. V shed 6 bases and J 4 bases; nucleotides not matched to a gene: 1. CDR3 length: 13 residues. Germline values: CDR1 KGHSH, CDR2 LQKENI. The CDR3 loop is CASSDRGTGELFF. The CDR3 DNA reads TGTGCCAGCTCTGACAGGGGCACCGGGGAGCTGTTTTTT.

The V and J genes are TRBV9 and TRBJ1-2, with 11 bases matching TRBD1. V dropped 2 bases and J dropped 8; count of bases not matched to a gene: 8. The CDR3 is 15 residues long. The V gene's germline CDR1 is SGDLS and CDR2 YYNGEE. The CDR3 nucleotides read TGTGCCAGCAGCGTTGGAGGACAGGGGGCAGGAGGCTACACCTTC. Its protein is CASSVGGQGAGGYTF.

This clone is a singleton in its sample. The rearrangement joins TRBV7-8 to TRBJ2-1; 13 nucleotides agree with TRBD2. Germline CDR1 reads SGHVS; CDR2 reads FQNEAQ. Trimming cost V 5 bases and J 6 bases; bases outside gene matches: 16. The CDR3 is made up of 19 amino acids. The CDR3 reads CASSLGTSGISPTFNEQFF. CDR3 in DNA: TGTGCCAGCAGCCTCGGGACTAGCGGGATCTCCCCTACTTTCAATGAGCAGTTCTTC.

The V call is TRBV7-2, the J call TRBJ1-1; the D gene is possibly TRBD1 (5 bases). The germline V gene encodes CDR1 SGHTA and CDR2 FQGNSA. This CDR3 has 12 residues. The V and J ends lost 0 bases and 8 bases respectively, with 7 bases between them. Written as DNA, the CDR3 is TGTGCCAGCAGCTTAGCCGGACAAGAAGCTTTCTTT. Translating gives CASSLAGQEAFF.

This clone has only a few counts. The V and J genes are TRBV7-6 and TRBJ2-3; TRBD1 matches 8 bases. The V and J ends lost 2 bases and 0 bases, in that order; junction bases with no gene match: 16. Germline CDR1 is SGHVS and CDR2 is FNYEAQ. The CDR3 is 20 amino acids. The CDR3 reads CASSLYPGQGYASSTDTQYF. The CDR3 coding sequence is TGTGCCAGCAGCTTATATCCCGGACAGGGTTATGCCTCTAGCACAGATACGCAGTATTTT.

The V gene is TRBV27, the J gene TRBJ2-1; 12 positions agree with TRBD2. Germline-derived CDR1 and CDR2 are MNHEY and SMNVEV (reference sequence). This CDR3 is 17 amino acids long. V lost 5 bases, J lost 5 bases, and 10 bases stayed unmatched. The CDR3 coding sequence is TGTGCCAGCAGTCCTCGACCGGGACTAGCGGGCGACAATGAGCAGTTCTTC. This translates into CASSPRPGLAGDNEQFF.

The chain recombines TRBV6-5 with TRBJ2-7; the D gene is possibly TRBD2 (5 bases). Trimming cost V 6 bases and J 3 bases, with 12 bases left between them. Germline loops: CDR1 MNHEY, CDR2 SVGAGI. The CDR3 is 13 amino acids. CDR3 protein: CASSKRTGYEQYF. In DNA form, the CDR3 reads TGTGCCAGCAGCAAAAGGACTGGCTACGAGCAGTACTTC.

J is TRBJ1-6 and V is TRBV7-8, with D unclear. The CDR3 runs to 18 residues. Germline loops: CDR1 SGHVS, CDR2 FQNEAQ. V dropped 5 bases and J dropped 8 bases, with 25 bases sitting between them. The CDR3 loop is CASSPRPGSGIGHSPLHF. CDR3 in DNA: TGTGCCAGCAGCCCCCGGCCCGGTTCGGGGATCGGTCATTCACCCCTCCACTTT.